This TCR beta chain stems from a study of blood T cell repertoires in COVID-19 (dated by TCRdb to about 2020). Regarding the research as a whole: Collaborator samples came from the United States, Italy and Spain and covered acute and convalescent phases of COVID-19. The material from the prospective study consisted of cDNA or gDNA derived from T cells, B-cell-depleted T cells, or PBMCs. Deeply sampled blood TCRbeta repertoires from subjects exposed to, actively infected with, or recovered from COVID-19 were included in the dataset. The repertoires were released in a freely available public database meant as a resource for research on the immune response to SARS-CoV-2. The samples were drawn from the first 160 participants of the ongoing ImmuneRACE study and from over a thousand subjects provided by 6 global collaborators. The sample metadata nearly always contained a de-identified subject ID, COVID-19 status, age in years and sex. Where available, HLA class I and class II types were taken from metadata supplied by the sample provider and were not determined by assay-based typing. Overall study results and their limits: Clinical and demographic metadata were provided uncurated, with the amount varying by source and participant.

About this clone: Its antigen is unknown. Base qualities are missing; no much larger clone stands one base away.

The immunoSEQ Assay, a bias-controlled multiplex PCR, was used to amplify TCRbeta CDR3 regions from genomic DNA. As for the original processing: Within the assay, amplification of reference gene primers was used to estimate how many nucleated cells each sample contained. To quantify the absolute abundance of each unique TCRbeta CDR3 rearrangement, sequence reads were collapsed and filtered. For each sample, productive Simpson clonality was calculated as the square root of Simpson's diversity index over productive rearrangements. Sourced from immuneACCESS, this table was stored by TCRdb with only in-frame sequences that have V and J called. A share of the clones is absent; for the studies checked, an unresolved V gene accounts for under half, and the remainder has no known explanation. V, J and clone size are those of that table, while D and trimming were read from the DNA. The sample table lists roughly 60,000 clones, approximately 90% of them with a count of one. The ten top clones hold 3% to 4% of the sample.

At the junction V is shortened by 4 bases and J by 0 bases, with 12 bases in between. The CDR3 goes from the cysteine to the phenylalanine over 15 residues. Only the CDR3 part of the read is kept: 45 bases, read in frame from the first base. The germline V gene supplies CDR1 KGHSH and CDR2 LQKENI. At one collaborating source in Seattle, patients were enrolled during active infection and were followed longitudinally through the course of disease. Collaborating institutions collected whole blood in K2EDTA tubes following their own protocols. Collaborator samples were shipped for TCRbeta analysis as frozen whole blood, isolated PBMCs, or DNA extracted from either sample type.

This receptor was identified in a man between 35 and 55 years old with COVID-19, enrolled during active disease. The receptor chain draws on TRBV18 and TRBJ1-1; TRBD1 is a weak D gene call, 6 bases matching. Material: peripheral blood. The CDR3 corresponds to CASSRNRDMNTEAFF. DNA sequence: TGTGCCAGCTCACGAAACCGGGACATGAACACTGAAGCTTTCTTT.